This paragraph covers one T cell receptor beta chain sequence. This sample is part of a study of T cells after somatic rescue of genetic block. Data came from immunoSEQ multiplex PCR; TCRdb stores just in-frame clones and leaves some out. The sample carries about 67,000 clones, 92% recorded once. The germline V gene has CDR1 KGHSH and CDR2 LQKENI. The CDR3 extends over 15 amino acids. J was trimmed by 7 bases and V by 5 bases; bases with no gene match: 7. The clonotype originates from a middle-aged man. The chain recombines TRBV18 with TRBJ2-1, with TRBD2 matching over 11 bases. The sample consisted of peripheral blood mononuclear cells (PBMCs). The CDR3 bases are TGTGCCAGCTCAGGTACTAGCGGGGGCTCGAATGAGCAGTTCTTC. Its protein product is CASSGTSGGSNEQFF.